What follows are 18 T cell receptor beta chains derived from one specimen sequenced in a study of PD-L1 blockade in urothelial cancer. Time point here: peripheral blood 6 weeks after treatment start. TCRdb's table, derived via immunoSEQ multiplex PCR, lists solely in-frame clones and lacks some. The sample carries fewer than 85,000 clones, almost 90% recorded once. This specimen was PBMCs, taken around atezolizumab (anti-PD-L1) treatment. The receptors shown here come from a man between 60 and 75 years old with urothelial cancer.

This clone was observed once. The chain joins TRBV7-2 to TRBJ1-4; D possibly corresponds to TRBD1 (5 bases). Germline-derived CDR1 and CDR2 are SGHTA and FQGNSA. There are 14 residues in the CDR3. Trimming left V 3 bases short and J 7 bases short, with 12 bases between. CDR3 coding DNA: TGTGCCAGCAGCTTCAGTCAGGGTGCTGAAAAACTGTTTTTT. Residues: CASSFSQGAEKLFF. The full variable domain, in which reference TRBV7-2 and TRBJ1-4 provide the parts outside the CDR3, is GAGVSQSPSNKVTEKGKDVELRCDPISGHTALYWYRQSLGQGLEFLIYFQGNSAPDKSGLPSDRFSAERTGGSVSTLTIQRTQQEDSAVYLCASSFSQGAEKLFFGSGTQLSVL.

The genes are TRBV28 and TRBJ1-4; tentative D call: TRBD1 (5 bases). The CDR3 runs 13 residues. Per the germline V gene, CDR1 is MDHEN and CDR2 is SYDVKM. V shed 10 bases and J shed 6 bases, with 15 bases lying between them. CDR3 nucleotide sequence: TGTGCCATTCGTGATTGGGGGGATGAAAAACTGTTTTTT. This gives the protein CAIRDWGDEKLFF.

This chain joins TRBV28 and TRBJ2-4, with a weak D call TRBD2 (6 bases). The CDR3 contains 16 residues. The germline CDR1 and CDR2 sequences are MDHEN and SYDVKM. The V end lost 5 bases, the J end lost 0 bases, and 14 bases lay between the germline ends. The DNA for the CDR3 is TGTGCCAGCAGTCCCCACGCGGGACTAGCCAAAAACATTCAGTACTTC. Amino acids: CASSPHAGLAKNIQYF.

The chain is built from TRBV19 and TRBJ1-1; D not certain. This CDR3 comprises 13 residues. CDR1 and CDR2 from the germline V gene are LNHDA and SQIVND (reference sequence). Trimming shortened V by 5 bases and J by 0 bases, and 7 bases separated the two germline ends. CDR3 loop: CASSAEMNTEAFF. In nucleotides, the CDR3 is TGTGCCAGTAGTGCCGAGATGAACACTGAAGCTTTCTTT.

V and J are TRBV5-1 and TRBJ2-3; D not certain. V was cut by 3 bases and J by 4 bases, with 6 bases left in between. Germline lookup yields CDR1 SGHRS and CDR2 YFSETQ. This CDR3 region has 12 residues. The CDR3 DNA is TGCGCCAGCAGCTCCTTTCCAGATACGCAGTATTTT. It encodes CASSSFPDTQYF.

The chain carries TRBV19 and TRBJ2-3, with 7 positions matching TRBD1. There are 14 residues in the CDR3. Trimming cost V 9 bases and J 2 bases; bases outside gene matches: 8. CDR1 is LNHDA and CDR2 is SQIVND in the germline V gene (reference sequence). CDR3 region: CASLPQGNTDTQYF. The CDR3 nucleotides are TGTGCCAGCCTACCACAGGGGAACACAGATACGCAGTATTTT.

This chain uses TRBV6-6 with TRBJ2-2; D is unresolved. The V gene's germline CDR1 is MNHNY and CDR2 SVGAGI (reference sequence). The CDR3 runs 15 residues. The ends were cut back, 5 bases at V and 0 bases at J, with 10 bases in the middle. The CDR3 bases are TGTGCCAGCAGTACCCCCCCGGCGAACACCGGGGAGCTGTTTTTT. Translated, it gives CASSTPPANTGELFF.

The chain is built from TRBV5-1 and TRBJ2-7; D possibly corresponds to TRBD2 (5 bases). CDR1 is SGHRS and CDR2 is YFSETQ in the germline V gene. CDR3 length equals 14 residues. V shed 9 bases and J shed 4 bases, with 20 bases lying between them. Here the CDR3 DNA reads TGCGCCACCCGAATGGGTCCTAGCAGTTACGAGCAGTACTTC. Its protein product is CATRMGPSSYEQYF. Based on the CDR3 plus reference TRBV5-1 and TRBJ2-7, the full variable domain is KAGVTQTPRYLIKTRGQQVTLSCSPISGHRSVSWYQQTPGQGLQFLFEYFSETQRNKGNFPGRFSGRQFSNSRSEMNVSTLELGDSALYLCATRMGPSSYEQYFGPGTRLTVT.

The chain's CDR3 is CASSPSTGANQPQHF. The CDR3 nucleotides read TGTGCCAGCAGTCCATCGACAGGGGCCAATCAGCCCCAGCATTTT. The chain links TRBV6-1 to TRBJ1-5, with 8 bases that match TRBD1. The J segment lost 3 bases and the V segment lost 5 bases, leaving 6 bases of the junction unmatched. CDR3 length: 15 residues. Germline assignment: CDR1 MNHNS and CDR2 SASEGT.

This clone was counted once. This rearrangement joins TRBV5-1 to TRBJ2-5, with D possibly TRBD1 on 6 matching bases. V lost 5 bases, J lost 1 base, and 9 bases lay in between. The germline CDR1 and CDR2 sequences are SGHRS and YFSETQ. The CDR3 totals 13 residues. The CDR3 DNA sequence: TGCGCCAGCAGGTGGACAGCCCAAGAGACCCAGTACTTC. Translating gives CASRWTAQETQYF.

The chain couples TRBV29-1 to TRBJ1-2, with TRBD1 identical over 7 bases. CDR3 size: 13 residues. In germline, CDR1 is SQVTM, CDR2 ANQGSEA. CDR3 residues: CGLTMTGNSGYTF. CDR3 DNA: TGCGGTCTCACCATGACAGGGAATTCCGGCTACACCTTC.

The rearrangement links TRBV2 to TRBJ1-2; 7 bases are a match to TRBD1. Germline V gene lookup returns CDR1 SNHLY and CDR2 FYNNEI. The CDR3 consists of 13 residues. V was pared by 4 bases and J by 4 bases, with 3 bases of the junction left unmatched. DNA of the CDR3: TGTGCCAGCAGTGGGAACAGGGGCTATGGCTACACCTTC. This sequence encodes CASSGNRGYGYTF.

The CDR3 loop reads CASSLALSAGGQPQHF. For the CDR3, the DNA is TGTGCCAGCAGCTTAGCACTTTCGGCAGGGGGACAGCCCCAGCATTTT. The V call is TRBV7-8, the J call TRBJ1-5; 7 bases fit TRBD1. V lost 0 bases and J lost 7; bases outside the gene matches: 9. This CDR3 is built from 16 residues. Germline V gene lookup returns CDR1 SGHVS and CDR2 FQNEAQ.

The J gene is TRBJ2-7, the V gene TRBV11-2; 7 bases line up with TRBD1. The CDR3 contains 15 residues. V was clipped by 4 bases and J by 1 base; unmatched bases: 7. Looked up from germline, CDR1 is SGHAT and CDR2 is FQNNGV. In DNA form, the CDR3 reads TGTGCCAGCAGCTCCAGACAGGGAGTTTCCTACGAGCAGTACTTC. As protein: CASSSRQGVSYEQYF.

A single count supports this clone. This rearrangement joins TRBV5-6 to TRBJ2-4, with TRBD1 matching 7 bases. Germline V gives CDR1 SGHDT, CDR2 YYEEEE. The CDR3 has 16 residues. Trimming at V came to 4 bases and at J to 3 bases, leaving 10 bases not matched to a gene. In DNA form, the CDR3 reads TGTGCCAGCAGCGAACCGGGACAGCTAGTCAAAAACATTCAGTACTTC. Its protein product is CASSEPGQLVKNIQYF.

V is TRBV28 and J is TRBJ2-1; 8 nucleotides line up with TRBD1. The germline V gene has CDR1 MDHEN and CDR2 SYDVKM. The V and J ends lost 3 bases and 6 bases, in that order; junction bases with no gene match: 4. This CDR3 region has 14 residues. The DNA of the CDR3 is TGTGCCAGCAGTTTCCGGACAGGGATCAATGAGCAGTTCTTC. Amino acids: CASSFRTGINEQFF.

The count of this clone is one. This chain links TRBV7-3 with TRBJ2-2, with D possibly being TRBD2 (5 bases). V gave up 5 bases and J gave up 6 bases, with 19 bases separating them. Germline CDR1 and CDR2: SGHTA and FQGTGA. The CDR3 extends over 16 amino acids. The CDR3 here is CASSSHGGNSAGELFF. CDR3 DNA sequence: TGTGCCAGCAGCAGTCACGGCGGTAATAGCGCCGGGGAGCTGTTTTTT.

The genes are TRBV5-5 and TRBJ1-4; 9 bases align to TRBD1. The CDR3 consists of 15 residues. Germline CDR1 is SGHKS and CDR2 is YYEKEE (reference sequence). The ends lost 1 base at V and 12 bases at J; junction bases unmatched: 10. CDR3 in DNA: TGTGCCAGCAGCTTGACTACCGGGACAGGGAAAGAACTGTTTTTT. Amino acid sequence: CASSLTTGTGKELFF.